This T cell receptor beta chain was captured in a study of blood T cells in healthy people across ages. This clonotype was observed a handful of times. Donors ranged from roughly 6 to 90 years old and were healthy Caucasians in Russia. Next came a second PCR, run for about 7 to 12 cycles, which used a sample-barcoded 5' primer along with a J-beta primer mix. A template-switch adaptor containing 12 random nucleotides labeled each cDNA molecule. TCRdb analysed the 5' RACE reads with MiXCR anew, one entry per CDR3 protein. Of around 1,600,000 distinct CDR3 sequences listed, approximately 42% are singletons. Germline CDR1 LGHDT, CDR2 YNNKEL (reference sequence). The CDR3 loop spans 13 amino acids. V dropped 4 bases and J dropped 8 bases, with 12 bases sitting between them.

The receptor was isolated from a young woman in good health. Sequenced sample: blood. This rearrangement joins TRBV3-1 to TRBJ2-1, with no clear D. Written as DNA, the CDR3 is TGTGCCAGCAGCCCCCATCGGGTTGATGAGCAGTTCTTC. Translated: CASSPHRVDEQFF.